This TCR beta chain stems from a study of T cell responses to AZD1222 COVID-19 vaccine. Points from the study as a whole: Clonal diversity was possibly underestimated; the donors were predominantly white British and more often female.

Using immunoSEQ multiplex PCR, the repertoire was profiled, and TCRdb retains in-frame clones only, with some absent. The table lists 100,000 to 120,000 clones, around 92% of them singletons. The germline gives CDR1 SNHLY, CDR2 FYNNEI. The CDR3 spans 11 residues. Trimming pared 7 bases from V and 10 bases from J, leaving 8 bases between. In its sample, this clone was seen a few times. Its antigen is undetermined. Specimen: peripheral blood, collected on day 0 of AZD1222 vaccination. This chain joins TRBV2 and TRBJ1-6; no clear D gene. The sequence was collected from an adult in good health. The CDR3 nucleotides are TGTGCCAGCACCTACACCTCACCCCTCCACTTT. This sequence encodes CASTYTSPLHF.